The T cell receptor beta chain under discussion was sequenced for a study of blood T cell repertoires in COVID-19. Study at large: Sources were T cells, B-cell-depleted T cells, or PBMCs; the material itself was cDNA or gDNA.

Notes on this clone: The same CDR3 is also encoded by other DNA sequences in this sample.

Data came from immunoSEQ multiplex PCR; TCRdb stores just in-frame clones and leaves some out. Of hundreds of thousands of clones in the sample, more than 70% are singletons; the top ten hold roughly 2%. Residents of about two dozen US areas, aged about 18 to 95 years, made up the participants. The sample was PBMCs or T cells enriched from blood (not recorded which). The sequence came from a woman aged 45 to 65 who had recovered from COVID-19.

The CDR3 loop reads CASSPLGQLNTEAFF. Here the CDR3 DNA reads TGTGCCAGCTCACCCTTAGGACAGTTGAACACTGAAGCTTTCTTT. V is TRBV18 and J is TRBJ1-1; possible D gene TRBD1, 6 bases. V was clipped by 3 bases and J by 0 bases, with 11 bases between them. Germline CDR1 is KGHSH and CDR2 is LQKENI. This CDR3 is 15 amino acids long.